Each of the 5 T cell receptor beta chains below was sequenced from the same sample in a study of cytomegalovirus exposure and HLA in healthy donors. Sequencing was performed with immunoSEQ multiplex PCR; in TCRdb, only in-frame clones are kept and a portion is missing. The sample contains 150,000 to 200,000 clones, roughly 86% of which appear only once. The specimen sequenced was PBMCs. These receptor sequences come from a young woman in good health and CMV-seronegative.

The V call is TRBV10-3, the J call TRBJ2-1, with a weak D call TRBD2 (5 bases). Germline V CDR1 and CDR2: ENHRY, SYGVKD. Trimming pared 4 bases from V and 9 bases from J, leaving 19 bases between. The CDR3 is made up of 15 amino acids. CDR3 coding DNA: TGTGCCATCAGTGGCCGGACTGACGGGATAGGTGAGCAGTTCTTC. Translation gives CAISGRTDGIGEQFF.

In this sample, this clone turned up a few times. The same CDR3 arises from other DNA sequences in this sample as well. This rearrangement joins TRBV18 to TRBJ1-5; a weak D match, TRBD1 (6 bases). CDR1 is KGHSH and CDR2 is LQKENI in the germline V gene. CDR3 length equals 13 residues. Deletions cut 3 bases from V and 4 bases from J, with 7 bases between. CDR3 loop: CASSPGQNQPQHF. The CDR3 DNA sequence: TGTGCCAGCTCACCGGGACAAAATCAGCCCCAGCATTTT.

This chain joins TRBV4-1 and TRBJ2-2; tentative D call: TRBD2 (5 bases). Trimming pared 1 base from V and 5 bases from J, leaving 14 bases between. This CDR3 has 16 amino acids. Germline CDR1 reads MGHRA; CDR2 reads YSYEKL. CDR3 DNA: TGCGCCAGCAGCCAAGGGGATCGGGGTAGGACCGGGGAGCTGTTTTTT. It specifies CASSQGDRGRTGELFF.

The CDR3 is CAISEDTAHYNEQFF. CDR3 sequence (DNA): TGTGCCATCAGCGAGGACACCGCTCATTACAATGAGCAGTTCTTC. This sequence joins TRBV10-3 and TRBJ2-1, with D tentatively TRBD1 (5 bases). The germline CDR1 and CDR2 sequences are ENHRY and SYGVKD. V lost 6 bases to trimming and J lost 4 bases, with 16 bases between them. The length of the CDR3 is 15 residues.

The chain couples TRBV7-9 to TRBJ2-7, with D unclear. Germline values: CDR1 SEHNR, CDR2 FQNEAQ (reference sequence). CDR3 length: 16 residues. V gave up 1 base and J gave up 5 bases, with 18 bases separating them. This chain's CDR3 is CASSLGRPSGLDEQYF. The DNA for the CDR3 is TGTGCCAGCAGCTTAGGTCGCCCCTCCGGTCTGGACGAGCAGTACTTC.